This TCR beta chain was identified during a study of T cell repertoires in cytomegalovirus infection. Across the study: Peptides in the study included HLA-C-restricted and HLA-B-restricted CMV epitopes. From public TCR beta signatures came an indication of both CMV infection and matching HLA type.

MiXCR was run by TCRdb on the reads, yielding one entry per CDR3 protein. The sample has fewer than 1,000,000 distinct CDR3 sequences; about a third are singletons. This clonotype was counted between two and nine times. Its antigen is unknown. Looked up from germline, CDR1 is LGHNA and CDR2 is YSLEER. Losses at the gene ends were 2 bases for V and 0 bases for J; bases not matched to a gene: 11. The CDR3 has 19 residues. Study-level points and caveats: The ex vivo response was dominated by HLA-C-restricted CMV-specific TCR beta clonotypes. Cumulated frequencies of public TCR beta families served to identify carriers of CMV plus the relevant HLA.

The J gene is TRBJ2-5, the V gene TRBV4-3; TRBD2 matches at 11 bases. This clonotype was obtained from a human donor in good health (CMV status not recorded). Some clones in this sample may be carry-over from other donors' samples. Sequenced here: cultured CD8+ T cells from PBMCs, sampled from culture after CMV antigen stimulation. As DNA, the CDR3 is TGCGCCAGCAGCCAAAGTGTTTCTAGCGGGGGGTGGTACCAAGAGACCCAGTACTTC. Its translation: CASSQSVSSGGWYQETQYF.